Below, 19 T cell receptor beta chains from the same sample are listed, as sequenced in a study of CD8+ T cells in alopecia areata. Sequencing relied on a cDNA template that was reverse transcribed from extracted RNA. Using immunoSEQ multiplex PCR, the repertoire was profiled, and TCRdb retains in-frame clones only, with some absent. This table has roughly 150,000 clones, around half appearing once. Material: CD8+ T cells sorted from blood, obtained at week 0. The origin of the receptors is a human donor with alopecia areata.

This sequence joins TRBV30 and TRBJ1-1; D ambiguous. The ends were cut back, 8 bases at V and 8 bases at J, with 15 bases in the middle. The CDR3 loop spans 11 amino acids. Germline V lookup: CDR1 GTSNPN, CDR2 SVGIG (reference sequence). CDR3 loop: CANMEEKEAFF. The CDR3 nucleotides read TGTGCCAATATGGAGGAGAAAGAAGCTTTCTTT.

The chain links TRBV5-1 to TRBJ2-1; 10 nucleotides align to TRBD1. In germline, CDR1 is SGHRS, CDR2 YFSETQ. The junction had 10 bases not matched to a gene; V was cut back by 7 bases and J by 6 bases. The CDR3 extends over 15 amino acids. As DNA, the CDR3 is TGCGCCAGCGGGGGACAGGGGAGATTGGCCAATGAGCAGTTCTTC. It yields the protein CASGGQGRLANEQFF.

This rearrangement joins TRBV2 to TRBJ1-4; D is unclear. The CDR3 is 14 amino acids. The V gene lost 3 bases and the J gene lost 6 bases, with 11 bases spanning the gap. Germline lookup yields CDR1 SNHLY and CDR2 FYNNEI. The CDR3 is CASSDPVVDEKLFF. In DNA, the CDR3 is TGTGCCAGCAGTGACCCGGTGGTAGATGAAAAACTGTTTTTT.

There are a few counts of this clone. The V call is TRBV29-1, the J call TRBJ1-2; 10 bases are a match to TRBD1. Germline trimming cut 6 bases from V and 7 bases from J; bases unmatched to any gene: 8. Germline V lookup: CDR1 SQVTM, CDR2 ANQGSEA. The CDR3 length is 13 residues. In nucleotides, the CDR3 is TGCAGCGTACCGGACAGGGGGACAGCTGGCTACACCTTC. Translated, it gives CSVPDRGTAGYTF.

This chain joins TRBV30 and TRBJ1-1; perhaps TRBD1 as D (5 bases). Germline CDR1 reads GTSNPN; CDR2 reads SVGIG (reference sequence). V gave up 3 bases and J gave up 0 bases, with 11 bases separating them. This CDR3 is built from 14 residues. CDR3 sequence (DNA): TGTGCCTGGAGACCGGGGACGGTGAACACTGAAGCTTTCTTT. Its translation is CAWRPGTVNTEAFF.

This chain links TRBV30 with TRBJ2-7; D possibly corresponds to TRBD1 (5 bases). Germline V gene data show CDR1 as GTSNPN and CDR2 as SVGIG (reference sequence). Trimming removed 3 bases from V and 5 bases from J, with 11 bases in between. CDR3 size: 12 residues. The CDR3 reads CAWRGPTNEQYF. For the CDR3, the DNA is TGTGCCTGGAGGGGGCCCACCAACGAGCAGTACTTC.

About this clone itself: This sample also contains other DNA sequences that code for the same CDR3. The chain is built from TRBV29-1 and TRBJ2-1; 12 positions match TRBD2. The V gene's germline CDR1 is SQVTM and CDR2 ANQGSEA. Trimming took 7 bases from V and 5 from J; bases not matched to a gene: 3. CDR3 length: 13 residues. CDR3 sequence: CSASGGADNEQFF. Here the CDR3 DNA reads TGCAGCGCTAGCGGGGGGGCCGACAATGAGCAGTTCTTC.

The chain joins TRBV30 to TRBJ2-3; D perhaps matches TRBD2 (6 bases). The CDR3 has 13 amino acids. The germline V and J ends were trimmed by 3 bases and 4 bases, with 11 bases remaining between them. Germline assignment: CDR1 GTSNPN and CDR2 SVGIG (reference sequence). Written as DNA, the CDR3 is TGTGCCTGGAGGGGGTCGGGGGCAGATACGCAGTATTTT. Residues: CAWRGSGADTQYF.

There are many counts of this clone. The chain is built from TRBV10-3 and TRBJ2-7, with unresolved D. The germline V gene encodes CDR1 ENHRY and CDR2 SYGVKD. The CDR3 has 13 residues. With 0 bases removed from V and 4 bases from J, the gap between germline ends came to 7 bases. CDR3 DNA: TGTGCCATCAGTGAGTCGTCATCGTACGAGCAGTACTTC. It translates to CAISESSSYEQYF.

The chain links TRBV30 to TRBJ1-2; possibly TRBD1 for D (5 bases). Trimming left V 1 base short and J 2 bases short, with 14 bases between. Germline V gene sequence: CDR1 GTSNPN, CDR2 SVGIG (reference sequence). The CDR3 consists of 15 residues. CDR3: CAWSGGLGTNYGYTF. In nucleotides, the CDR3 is TGTGCCTGGAGTGGTGGCTTAGGGACCAACTATGGCTACACCTTC.

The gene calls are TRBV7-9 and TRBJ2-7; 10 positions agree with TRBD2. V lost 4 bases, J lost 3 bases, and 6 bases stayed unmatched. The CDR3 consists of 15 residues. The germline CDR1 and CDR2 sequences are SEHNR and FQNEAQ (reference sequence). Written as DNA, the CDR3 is TGTGCCAGCAGCTCACAGCGGGGGGGCCGCTACGAGCAGTACTTC. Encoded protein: CASSSQRGGRYEQYF.

The DNA for the CDR3 is TGTGCCAGCAGTTCCGGGACAGGGCCCTACGAGCAGTACTTC. Its translation: CASSSGTGPYEQYF. This chain links TRBV7-2 with TRBJ2-7; 9 nucleotides match TRBD1. The J segment lost 2 bases and the V segment lost 6 bases, leaving 5 bases of the junction unmatched. The V gene's germline CDR1 is SGHTA and CDR2 FQGNSA. The CDR3 runs 14 residues.

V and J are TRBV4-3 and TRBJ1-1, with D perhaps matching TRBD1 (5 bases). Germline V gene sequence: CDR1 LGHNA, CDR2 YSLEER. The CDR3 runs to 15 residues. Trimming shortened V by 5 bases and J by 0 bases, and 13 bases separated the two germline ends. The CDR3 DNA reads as TGCGCCAGCAGCGGAGGGGCGGCAATGAACACTGAAGCTTTCTTT. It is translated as CASSGGAAMNTEAFF.

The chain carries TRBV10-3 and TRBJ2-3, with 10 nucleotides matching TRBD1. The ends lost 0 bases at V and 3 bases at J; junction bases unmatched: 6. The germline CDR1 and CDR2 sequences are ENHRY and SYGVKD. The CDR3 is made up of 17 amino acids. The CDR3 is CAISESIGTGVTDTQYF. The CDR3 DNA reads TGTGCCATCAGTGAGTCCATCGGGACAGGGGTGACAGATACGCAGTATTTT.

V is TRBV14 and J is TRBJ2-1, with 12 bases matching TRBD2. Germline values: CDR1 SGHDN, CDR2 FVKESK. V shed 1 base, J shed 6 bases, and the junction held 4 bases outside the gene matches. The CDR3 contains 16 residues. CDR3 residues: CASSQVGTSGSNEQFF. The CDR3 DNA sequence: TGTGCCAGCAGCCAAGTGGGGACTAGCGGGTCCAATGAGCAGTTCTTC. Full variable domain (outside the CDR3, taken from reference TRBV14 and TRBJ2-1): EAGVTQFPSHSVIEKGQTVTLRCDPISGHDNLYWYRRVMGKEIKFLLHFVKESKQDESGMPNNRFLAERTGGTYSTLKVQPAELEDSGVYFCASSQVGTSGSNEQFFGPGTRLTVL.

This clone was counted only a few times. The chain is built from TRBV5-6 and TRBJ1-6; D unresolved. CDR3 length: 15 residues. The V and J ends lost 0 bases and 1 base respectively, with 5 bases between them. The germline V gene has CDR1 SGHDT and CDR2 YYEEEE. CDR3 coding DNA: TGTGCCAGCAGCTTGGACCAGTCCTATAATTCACCCCTCCACTTT. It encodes CASSLDQSYNSPLHF.

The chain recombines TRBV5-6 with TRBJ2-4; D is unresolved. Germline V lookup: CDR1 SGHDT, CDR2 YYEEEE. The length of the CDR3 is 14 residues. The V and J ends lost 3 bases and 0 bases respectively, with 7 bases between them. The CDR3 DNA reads TGTGCCAGCAGCTCAACAATAGCCAAAAACATTCAGTACTTC. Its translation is CASSSTIAKNIQYF. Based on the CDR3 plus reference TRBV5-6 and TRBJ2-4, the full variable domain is DAGVTQSPTHLIKTRGQQVTLRCSPKSGHDTVSWYQQALGQGPQFIFQYYEEEERQRGNFPDRFSGHQFPNYSSELNVNALLLGDSALYLCASSSTIAKNIQYFGAGTRLSVL.

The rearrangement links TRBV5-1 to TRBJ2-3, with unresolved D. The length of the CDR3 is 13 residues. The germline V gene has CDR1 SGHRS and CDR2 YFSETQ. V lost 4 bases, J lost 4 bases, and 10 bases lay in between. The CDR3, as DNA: TGCGCCAGCAGCCCATCTCAGTCAGATACGCAGTATTTT. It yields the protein CASSPSQSDTQYF.

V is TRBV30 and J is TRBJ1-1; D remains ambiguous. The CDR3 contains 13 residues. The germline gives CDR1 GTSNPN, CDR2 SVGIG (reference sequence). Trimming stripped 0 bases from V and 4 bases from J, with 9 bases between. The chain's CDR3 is CAWSVDLSTEAFF. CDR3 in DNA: TGTGCCTGGAGTGTCGACTTGAGCACTGAAGCTTTCTTT.